This T cell receptor beta chain was sequenced during a study of regulatory T cells in long-lasting Graves disease. Time point denoted: persistent/refractory GD, antithyroid drugs over 5 years with positive TRAb. PBMC-derived RNA was used for the TCR library. This clonotype was found a few times. Arm-PCR of CDR3 regions and iRepertoire HTBI primers were the basis on which TCR beta libraries were built. TCRdb redid the calling of the multiplex PCR reads with MiXCR, one entry per CDR3 protein. In the table there are some 340,000 distinct CDR3 sequences, approximately 25% of which are singletons. The ends lost 4 bases at V and 8 bases at J; junction bases unmatched: 4. The CDR3 spans 12 residues. CDR1 WSHSY and CDR2 SAAADI come from the germline V gene.

This clonotype was sampled from a middle-aged woman with Graves disease. The V call is TRBV10-2, the J call TRBJ2-7; 8 bases map to TRBD2. The sequencing used peripheral blood mononuclear cells (PBMCs), collected when the disease was refractory, from a patient treated with antithyroid drugs. This chain's CDR3 is CASSGISGKQYF. In DNA form, the CDR3 reads TGCGCCAGCAGTGGGATTAGCGGGAAGCAGTACTTC.